Each of the 9 T cell receptor beta chains below was sequenced from the same sample in a study of TIL therapy for anti-PD-1-resistant metastatic lung cancer. The immunoSEQ assay was v3. The assay was immunoSEQ multiplex PCR, and TCRdb's table has in-frame clones only and misses some. This sample carries roughly 92,000 clones, around 71% of them seen once, and the ten largest clones take 9.5% to 13%. The time point is: pre-treatment sample, taken before nivolumab and TIL therapy. Tumor tissue came from excised metastases, mostly pleural nodules or supraclavicular lymph nodes. The sequencing here drew on tumor tissue, taken at baseline. The origin of the receptors is a person between 25 and 79 years old with non-small cell lung cancer.

This clone has just one count. The CDR3 loop reads CASSYRGVGTDTQYF. CDR3 sequence (DNA): TGTGCCAGCAGTTATCGGGGGGTTGGAACAGATACGCAGTATTTT. The chain carries TRBV6-5 and TRBJ2-3, with 7 nucleotides matching TRBD2. The CDR3 extends over 15 amino acids. Germline CDR1 and CDR2: MNHEY and SVGAGI. The junction had 6 bases not matched to a gene; V was cut back by 3 bases and J by 3 bases.

The gene calls are TRBV4-3 and TRBJ1-4; a possible D gene is TRBD1 (6 bases). V lost 3 bases and J 0 bases, leaving 11 bases between the germline ends. The germline V gene encodes CDR1 LGHNA and CDR2 YSLEER. This CDR3 region has 16 residues. The CDR3 coding sequence is TGCGCCAGCAGCCAGATGGGGGCTTCAACTAATGAAAAACTGTTTTTT. The encoded protein is CASSQMGASTNEKLFF.

The J gene is TRBJ2-5, the V gene TRBV25-1, with 10 bases that match TRBD2. Germline lookup yields CDR1 MGHDK and CDR2 SYGVNS. The junction had 6 bases not matched to a gene; V was cut back by 0 bases and J by 5 bases. The CDR3 consists of 16 residues. The CDR3 nucleotides are TGTGCCAGCAGTGAATACGCTCTAGCGGGAGTTGAGACCCAGTACTTC. The encoded protein is CASSEYALAGVETQYF.

The chain carries TRBV29-1 and TRBJ2-1; either TRBD1 or TRBD2 may fit D (5 bases each). The V and J ends lost 7 bases and 7 bases respectively, with 23 bases between them. This CDR3 contains 15 residues. Germline V gene data show CDR1 as SQVTM and CDR2 as ANQGSEA. The CDR3 DNA sequence: TGCAGCGCCGCCGACCCTGGGGGAACCACAAATGAGCAGTTCTTC. It encodes CSAADPGGTTNEQFF.

This sequence joins TRBV6-2 or TRBV6-3 and TRBJ2-7, with 10 positions matching TRBD1. V lost 2 bases to trimming and J lost 3 bases; unmatched junction nucleotides: 16. There are 19 residues in the CDR3. The V gene's germline CDR1 is MNHEY and CDR2 SVGEGT. CDR3 protein: CASSYDPVTGGSTRYEQYF. The CDR3 nucleotides read TGTGCCAGCAGTTACGATCCAGTGACAGGGGGCTCAACACGCTACGAGCAGTACTTC.

The rearrangement joins TRBV5-5 to TRBJ1-1; D is unresolved. The V end was cut by 0 bases, the J end by 0 bases, with 12 bases between. The CDR3 has 16 amino acids. Germline-derived CDR1 and CDR2 are SGHKS and YYEKEE (reference sequence). Here the CDR3 reads CASSLAGHPLNTEAFF. In DNA form, the CDR3 reads TGTGCCAGCAGCTTGGCCGGCCACCCATTGAACACTGAAGCTTTCTTT.

V and J are TRBV18 and TRBJ2-1; perhaps TRBD2 as D (6 bases). The length of the CDR3 is 14 residues. CDR1 and CDR2 (germline): KGHSH, LQKENI. Trimming stripped 8 bases from V and 6 bases from J, with 17 bases between. CDR3 nucleotide sequence: TGTGCCAGCATATGGGGGACTCGGAGCAATGAGCAGTTCTTC. Translating it yields CASIWGTRSNEQFF. Together with reference TRBV18 and TRBJ2-1, the CDR3 gives the full variable domain: NAGVMQNPRHLVRRRGQEARLRCSPMKGHSHVYWYRQLPEEGLKFMVYLQKENIIDESGMPKERFSAEFPKEGPSILRIQQVVRGDSAAYFCASIWGTRSNEQFFGPGTRLTVL.

This clone was found a few times. The V gene is TRBV2, the J gene TRBJ2-3; 12 nucleotides line up with TRBD2. The CDR3 has 12 residues. CDR1 is SNHLY, CDR2 FYNNEI, per germline. V lost 9 bases to trimming and J lost 5 bases; unmatched junction nucleotides: 0. CDR3 region: CARTSGGDTQYF. The CDR3 coding sequence is TGTGCCAGGACTAGCGGGGGAGATACGCAGTATTTT.

The genes are TRBV12-3 or TRBV12-4 and TRBJ1-6; D is undetermined. The CDR3 length is 13 residues. V lost 2 bases and J 6 bases, leaving 5 bases between the germline ends. The CDR3 nucleotides read TGTGCCAGCAGTTTAAAGGGTAATTCACCCCTCCACTTT. It encodes CASSLKGNSPLHF.